These T cell receptor beta chains were read from a single sample in a study of sequential checkpoint blockade in melanoma. The repertoire was sequenced with immunoSEQ multiplex PCR; TCRdb's copy has only in-frame clones and lacks some. The table shows around 2,000 clones, with 51% occurring only once. Material: CD8+ T cells sorted from blood (inferred from file names), obtained from a patient given nivolumab and ipilimumab in sequence. All receptors derive from a human patient with melanoma. Some clones in this sample may be carry-over from other donors' samples. The CDR3 runs from the conserved cysteine through the conserved F or W. The D gene is left open where the match is weak. Not every row has a clone size; where given, it reads once, few, many or a size class.

j_gene | d_gene | v_gene | abundance | CDR3aa | CDR3nt
TRBJ1-6 | TRBD1 | TRBV6-4 | few | CASSPGGDYNSPLHF | TGTGCCAGCAGTCCAGGGGGTGACTATAATTCACCCCTCCACTTT
TRBJ2-3 | TRBD1 | TRBV2 | . | CASRWTGSTDTQYF | TGTGCCAGCAGATGGACAGGGAGCACAGATACGCAGTATTTT
TRBJ1-2 | TRBD1 | TRBV27 | . | CASSTGDLPYTF | TGTGCCAGCAGTACAGGGGATCTACCGTACACCTTC
TRBJ1-2 | . | TRBV12-5 | . | CASGEVNFRSVDYGYTF | TGTGCTAGTGGTGAGGTCAACTTTCGGAGCGTCGACTATGGCTACACCTTC
TRBJ2-1 | . | TRBV5-1 | once | CASSTGTGRGPYNEQFF | TGCGCCAGCAGCACAGGGACGGGCAGGGGTCCCTACAATGAGCAGTTCTTC
TRBJ1-1 | TRBD1 | TRBV5-1 | . | CASSLGTGMNTEAFF | TGCGCCAGCAGCCTGGGGACAGGCATGAACACTGAAGCTTTCTTT
TRBJ2-7 | TRBD1 | TRBV7-2 | large | CASSTMGTGGDEQYF | TGTGCCAGCAGCACAATGGGGACAGGAGGTGACGAGCAGTACTTC
TRBJ1-2 | . | TRBV29-1 | . | CSVEGAGANYGYTF | TGCAGCGTTGAGGGGGCAGGGGCTAACTATGGCTACACCTTC
TRBJ2-1 | . | TRBV27 | . | CASSFQRVLSYNEQFF | TGTGCCAGCAGTTTCCAACGGGTCCTCTCCTACAATGAGCAGTTCTTC
TRBJ1-2 | TRBD1 | TRBV25-1 | . | CASSASGTGKNGYTF | TGTGCCAGCAGTGCGTCCGGGACAGGGAAAAATGGCTACACCTTC
TRBJ2-3 | TRBD1 | TRBV27 | few | CATGGTGSRDTQYF | TGTGCCACCGGGGGGACAGGGTCAAGAGATACGCAGTATTTT
TRBJ1-1 | TRBD1 | TRBV7-9 | few | CASSYNWDRANTEAFF | TGTGCCAGCAGCTATAATTGGGACAGGGCGAACACTGAAGCTTTCTTT
TRBJ1-2 | TRBD1 | TRBV6-9 | few | CASSPQTGAAYGYTF | TGTGCCAGCAGTCCCCAGACAGGGGCGGCCTATGGCTACACCTTC
TRBJ1-5 | . | TRBV6-5 | few | CASSETLEGQPQHF | TGTGCCAGCAGTGAGACCCTGGAGGGTCAGCCCCAGCATTTT
TRBJ1-1 | . | TRBV4-3 | . | CASSPRENTEAFF | TGCGCCAGCAGCCCCCGGGAGAACACTGAAGCTTTCTTT
TRBJ1-1 | TRBD1 | TRBV10-3 | . | CAISESGTGNTEAFF | TGTGCCATCAGTGAGTCGGGGACAGGGAACACTGAAGCTTTCTTT
TRBJ1-2 | . | TRBV9 | . | CASSDLTGGDYGYTF | TGTGCCAGCAGCGATTTAACAGGAGGGGACTATGGCTACACCTTC
TRBJ1-1 | . | TRBV7-6 | . | CASSPLGGDTEAFF | TGTGCCAGCAGCCCACTGGGAGGGGACACTGAAGCTTTCTTT
TRBJ1-5 | TRBD1 | TRBV7-6 | few | CASSSTGAGDQPQHF | TGTGCCAGCAGCTCCACAGGGGCAGGGGATCAGCCCCAGCATTTT
TRBJ2-3 | TRBD1 | TRBV7-9 | . | CASSLGGQPTDTQYF | TGTGCCAGCAGCTTAGGGGGACAGCCCACAGATACGCAGTATTTT
TRBJ1-1 | . | TRBV7-2 | . | CASSLGDTYTEAFF | TGTGCCAGCAGCTTAGGGGACACCTACACTGAAGCTTTCTTT
TRBJ1-2 | . | TRBV7-1 | . | CASSPAGQVKGYTF | TGTGCCAGCAGCCCCGCGGGGCAGGTTAAAGGCTACACCTTC
TRBJ2-5 | . | TRBV7-9 | . | CASSSPWQGNQETQYF | TGTGCCAGCAGCTCCCCCTGGCAGGGGAACCAAGAGACCCAGTACTTC
TRBJ2-5 | TRBD2 | TRBV12-5 | few | CASGGTSEGVYQETQYF | TGTGCTAGTGGAGGGACTAGCGAGGGGGTGTACCAAGAGACCCAGTACTTC
TRBJ1-2 | . | TRBV5-6 | medium-sized | CASSLGQEYGYTF | TGTGCCAGCAGCTTGGGACAGGAGTATGGCTACACCTTC
TRBJ1-1 | . | TRBV19 | . | CASSSWGHTDEAFF | TGTGCCAGTAGCTCGTGGGGCCACACGGATGAAGCTTTCTTT
TRBJ1-1 | . | TRBV13 | medium-sized | CASSSRDTEAFF | TGTGCCAGCAGCTCCCGGGACACAGAAGCTTTCTTT
TRBJ2-7 | . | TRBV6-1 | few | CASSEQGGQSYEQYF | TGTGCCAGCAGTGAACAGGGCGGACAGTCCTACGAGCAGTACTTC
TRBJ2-7 | TRBD1 | TRBV9 | . | CASSVGGGQGTYEQYF | TGTGCCAGCAGCGTAGGGGGGGGACAGGGGACCTACGAGCAGTACTTC
TRBJ1-1 | . | TRBV28 | . | CASSLQGRRRTEAFF | TGTGCCAGCAGTTTACAGGGAAGGAGAAGGACTGAAGCTTTCTTT
TRBJ2-6 | TRBD1 | TRBV4-3 | . | CASGQGVGTGGSSGANVLTF | TGCGCCAGCGGCCAAGGTGTGGGGACAGGGGGAAGCTCTGGGGCCAACGTCCTGACTTTC
TRBJ2-7 | TRBD1 | TRBV7-1 | . | CASSLASFTGVSYEQYF | TGTGCCAGCAGCTTAGCGTCGTTTACAGGGGTCTCCTACGAGCAGTACTTC
TRBJ1-1 | . | TRBV5-5 | few | CASSFGAGWTEAFF | TGTGCCAGCAGCTTTGGGGCAGGGTGGACTGAAGCTTTCTTT
TRBJ1-2 | . | TRBV19 | few | CASGRSDRGKRGYTF | TGTGCCAGTGGACGTTCGGACCGGGGAAAGAGGGGCTACACCTTC
TRBJ1-6 | . | TRBV4-1 | once | CASSPEPGFFSPLHF | TGCGCCAGCAGCCCAGAACCAGGGTTCTTTTCACCCCTCCACTTT
TRBJ2-7 | TRBD1 | TRBV2 | once | CASTKGTGGTYEQYF | TGTGCCAGCACCAAAGGGACAGGGGGCACCTACGAGCAGTACTTC
TRBJ1-2 | . | TRBV19 | few | CASSQPRGGFRYGYTF | TGTGCCAGTAGCCAACCTCGGGGGGGGTTTCGGTATGGCTACACCTTC
TRBJ1-5 | . | TRBV2 | once | CASSEGGGSNQPQHF | TGTGCCAGCAGTGAGGGGGGAGGTTCGAATCAGCCCCAGCATTTT
TRBJ2-1 | TRBD1 | TRBV7-6 | . | CASSFGTANNEQFF | TGTGCCAGCAGCTTCGGGACAGCTAATAATGAGCAGTTCTTC
TRBJ2-3 | TRBD2 | TRBV29-1 | . | CSVGIAGAGDTQYF | TGCAGCGTTGGGATAGCGGGGGCGGGGGATACGCAGTATTTT
TRBJ2-3 | TRBD1 | TRBV11-3 | once | CASSTRTGNTDTQYF | TGTGCCAGCAGCACTCGGACAGGAAACACAGATACGCAGTATTTT
TRBJ2-2 | . | TRBV7-9 | . | CASTPGLGGNTGELFF | TGCGCCAGCACCCCCGGACTAGGGGGGAACACCGGGGAGCTGTTTTTT
TRBJ2-1 | TRBD2 | TRBV4-3 | once | CASSQESSGGGAYEQFF | TGCGCCAGCAGCCAAGAATCTTCTGGCGGGGGGGCCTATGAGCAGTTCTTC
TRBJ2-7 | TRBD2 | TRBV5-1 | . | CASSVLAGGIYEQYF | TGCGCCAGCAGCGTACTAGCGGGGGGGATCTACGAGCAGTACTTC
TRBJ2-6 | . | TRBV5-1 | few | CASSTSEGSGANVLTF | TGCGCCAGCAGCACATCCGAGGGCTCTGGGGCCAACGTCCTGACTTTC
TRBJ2-5 | TRBD2 | TRBV5-1 | . | CASSLAFFGLAGDQETQYF | TGCGCCAGCAGCTTGGCCTTTTTCGGACTAGCGGGGGACCAAGAGACCCAGTACTTC
TRBJ2-1 | TRBD1 | TRBV19 | . | CASGNRGNEQFF | TGTGCCAGTGGGAACAGGGGCAATGAGCAGTTCTTC
TRBJ1-1 | TRBD1 | TRBV6-1 | . | CASSENPTGGNTEAFF | TGTGCCAGCAGTGAAAACCCCACAGGGGGCAACACTGAAGCTTTCTTT
TRBJ2-7 | TRBD2 | TRBV5-6 | . | CASSRTTSWSTFTPYEQYF | TGTGCCAGCAGCCGCACGACTAGCTGGTCGACCTTTACCCCTTACGAGCAGTACTTC
TRBJ1-2 | TRBD1 | TRBV27 | . | CASGTGPNGYTF | TGTGCCAGCGGGACAGGGCCCAATGGCTACACCTTC
TRBJ2-3 | TRBD1 | TRBV6-4 | . | CASSDGQGADTQYF | TGTGCCAGCAGTGACGGACAGGGGGCAGATACGCAGTATTTT
TRBJ1-3 | . | TRBV7-9 | . | CASSLDSILNTIYF | TGTGCCAGCAGCCTTGACAGTATCCTAAACACCATATATTTT
TRBJ1-1 | . | TRBV6-6 | once | CASSYAPYKTEAFF | TGTGCCAGCAGTTACGCGCCCTATAAGACTGAAGCTTTCTTT
TRBJ2-2 | . | TRBV7-9 | few | CASSRDRNTGELFF | TGTGCCAGCAGTCGTGACAGGAACACCGGGGAGCTGTTTTTT
TRBJ1-1 | TRBD1 | TRBV4-3 | . | CASSRTTGMAEAFF | TGCGCCAGCAGCCGGACGACAGGGATGGCTGAAGCTTTCTTT
TRBJ1-2 | . | TRBV5-1 | few | CASSLGQEYGYTF | TGCGCCAGCAGCTTGGGACAGGAGTATGGCTACACCTTC
TRBJ2-1 | . | TRBV2 | few | CASGGGLNSYNEQFF | TGTGCCAGCGGGGGGGGCCTCAACTCCTACAATGAGCAGTTCTTC
TRBJ1-6 | . | TRBV4-3 | . | CASSPEPGFFSPLHF | TGCGCCAGCAGCCCAGAACCAGGGTTCTTTTCACCCCTCCACTTT
TRBJ1-2 | . | TRBV21-1 | . | CASSDSKVGGNYGYTF | TGTGCCAGCAGCGACTCAAAAGTGGGGGGAAACTATGGCTACACCTTC
TRBJ1-1 | . | TRBV4-1 | . | CASSLREVTEAFF | TGCGCCAGCAGCCTACGGGAGGTAACTGAAGCTTTCTTT